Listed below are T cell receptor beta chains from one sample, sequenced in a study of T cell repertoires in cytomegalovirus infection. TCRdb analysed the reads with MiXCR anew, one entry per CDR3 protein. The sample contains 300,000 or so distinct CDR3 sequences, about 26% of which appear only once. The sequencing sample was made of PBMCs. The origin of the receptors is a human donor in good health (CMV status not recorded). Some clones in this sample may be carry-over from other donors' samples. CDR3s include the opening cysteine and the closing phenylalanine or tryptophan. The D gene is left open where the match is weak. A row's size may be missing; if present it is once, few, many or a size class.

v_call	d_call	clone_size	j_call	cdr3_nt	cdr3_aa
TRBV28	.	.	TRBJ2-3	TGTGCCAGCAGCCGGACTGAGCCCCTCACAGATACGCAGTATTTT	CASSRTEPLTDTQYF
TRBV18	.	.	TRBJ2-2	TGTGCCAGCTCACCACCCCCGGGCAGGAGATCCACCGGGGAGCTGTTTTTT	CASSPPPGRRSTGELFF
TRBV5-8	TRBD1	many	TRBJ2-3	TGTGCCAGCAGCCGCTCGGGACAGGGAGCAGATACGCAGTATTTT	CASSRSGQGADTQYF
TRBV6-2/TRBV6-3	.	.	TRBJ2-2	TGTGCCAGCAAAAACCTGCAGAACACCGGGGAGCTGTTTTTT	CASKNLQNTGELFF
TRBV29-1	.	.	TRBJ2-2	TGCAGCGTTGGCCCGGGGCCCGGGGAGCTGTTTTTT	CSVGPGPGELFF
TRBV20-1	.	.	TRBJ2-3	TGCAGTGCTAGAGAGAGTTACTCAGATACGCAGTATTTT	CSARESYSDTQYF
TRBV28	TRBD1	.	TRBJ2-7	TGTGCCAGCACCCTGGGCGGGACAGGGAGGCGCGAGCAGTACTTC	CASTLGGTGRREQYF
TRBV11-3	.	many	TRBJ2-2	TGTGCCAGCAGCCAACCCCCCCACACCGGGGAGCTGTTTTTT	CASSQPPHTGELFF
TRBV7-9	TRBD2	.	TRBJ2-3	TGTGCCAGCAGCTTACTTGGACTAGCGGACGGGGATACGCAGTATTTT	CASSLLGLADGDTQYF
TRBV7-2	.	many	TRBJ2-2	TGTGCCAGCAATCCATGGCCCGGGGAGCTGTTTTTT	CASNPWPGELFF
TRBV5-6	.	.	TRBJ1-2	TGTGCCAGCAGGAAAGGACCAGTGGCGGATGTTGGCTACACCTTC	CASRKGPVADVGYTF
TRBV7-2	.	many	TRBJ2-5	TGTGCCAGCAGTATAACTAGGAGCCAAGAGACCCAGTACTTC	CASSITRSQETQYF
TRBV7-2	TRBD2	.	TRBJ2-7	TGTGCCAGCAGCCCACGGAGGGGAGGGTCCCACGAGCAGTACTTC	CASSPRRGGSHEQYF
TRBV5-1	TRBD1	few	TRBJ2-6	TGCGCCAGCAGCTCCCAACCCACCGGGACAGGGATTTCTGGGGCCAACGTCCTGACTTTC	CASSSQPTGTGISGANVLTF
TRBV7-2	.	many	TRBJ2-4	TGTGCCAGCAGCTTTGGGCGGGAAAACATTCAGTACTTC	CASSFGRENIQYF
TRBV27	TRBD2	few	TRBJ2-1	TGTGCCAGCAGTCCTAGCGGGGGGCATAATGAGCAGTTCTTC	CASSPSGGHNEQFF
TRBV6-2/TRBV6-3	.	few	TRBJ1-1	TGTGCCAGCAGAACGGACGTCACGCGTACTGAAGCTTTCTTT	CASRTDVTRTEAFF
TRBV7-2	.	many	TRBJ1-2	TGTGCCAGCAGCCTTGCCGGCCCAACGGGGGGCTACACCTTC	CASSLAGPTGGYTF
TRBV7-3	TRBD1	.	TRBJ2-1	TGTGCCAGCAGCCTACAGGGGCAGGGGAGACTGTTCTTC	CASSLQGQGRLFF
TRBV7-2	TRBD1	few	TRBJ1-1	TGTGCCAGCAGCCGGGACAGGGGGTTAGGTGAAGCTTTCTTT	CASSRDRGLGEAFF
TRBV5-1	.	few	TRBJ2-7	TGCGCCAGCAGCTCCACTTACCGGGGGTACGAGCAGTACTTC	CASSSTYRGYEQYF
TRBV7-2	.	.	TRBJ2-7	TGTGCCAGCAGCCGTACGTTGGGCGAGCAGTACTTC	CASSRTLGEQYF
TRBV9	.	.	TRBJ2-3	TGTGCCAGCAGCGTAGGGACAAGCCCAGATACGCAGTATTTT	CASSVGTSPDTQYF
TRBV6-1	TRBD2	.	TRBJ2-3	TGTGCCAGCAGGCCGGGACTAGCGGTTACAGATACGCAGTATTTT	CASRPGLAVTDTQYF
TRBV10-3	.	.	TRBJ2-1	TGTGCCATCAAGGGTACGAATGAGCAGTTCTTC	CAIKGTNEQFF
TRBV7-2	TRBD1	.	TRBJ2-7	TGTGCCAGCAGCGTGTCGGGACAGGGAGCTTACGAGCAGTACTTC	CASSVSGQGAYEQYF
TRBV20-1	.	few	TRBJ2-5	TGCAGTGCTAGAGATGAACGGGTGTATTTGGAGACCCAGTACTTC	CSARDERVYLETQYF
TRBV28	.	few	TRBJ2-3	TGTGCCAGCATTCTAAACCCCACAGATACGCAGTATTTT	CASILNPTDTQYF
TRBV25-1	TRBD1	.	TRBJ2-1	TGTGCCAGCAGCGCGGCAGGGGGCCCTCCCTACAATGAGCAGTTCTTC	CASSAAGGPPYNEQFF
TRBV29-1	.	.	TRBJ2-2	TGCAGCGGTCAGAGGGGGGCGGGCGGGGAGCTGTTTTTT	CSGQRGAGGELFF
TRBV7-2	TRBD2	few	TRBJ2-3	TGTGCCAGCAGCCAGGGACTAGCGGGAACAGATACGCAGTATTTT	CASSQGLAGTDTQYF
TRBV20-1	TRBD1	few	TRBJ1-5	TGCAGTGCTCCAGGGGGCGGAGGGGCTCAGCCCCAGCATTTT	CSAPGGGGAQPQHF
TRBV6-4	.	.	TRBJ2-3	TGTGCCAGCAGTGTTAGGGGCCCAGGGGATACGCAGTATTTT	CASSVRGPGDTQYF
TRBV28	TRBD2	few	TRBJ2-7	TGTGCCAGCAGTTCCCAGCGGGAGGGCCGCTACGAGCAGTACTTC	CASSSQREGRYEQYF
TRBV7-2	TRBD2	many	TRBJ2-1	TGTGCCAGCAGCTTAGCTAGCGGGAGATATTACAATGAGCAGTTCTTC	CASSLASGRYYNEQFF
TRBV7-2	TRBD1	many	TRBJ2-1	TGTGCCAGCAGCTTATCCGGGACAGGGTGGTACAATGAGCAGTTCTTC	CASSLSGTGWYNEQFF
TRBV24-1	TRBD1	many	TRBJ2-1	TGTGCCACCAGTGATTTTCAGGGGGTATCCTACAATGAGCAGTTCTTC	CATSDFQGVSYNEQFF
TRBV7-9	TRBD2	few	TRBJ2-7	TGTGCCAGCAGCTTGACTAGCGGGGCCTACGAGCAGTACTTC	CASSLTSGAYEQYF
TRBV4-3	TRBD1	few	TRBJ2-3	TGCGCCAGCAGCCAAACCGGACAGGCTGCCCTTACGCAGTATTTT	CASSQTGQAALTQYF
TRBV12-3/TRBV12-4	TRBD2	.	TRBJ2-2	TGTGCCAGCTTATGGGGGCTAGCGGGGCCGAACACCGGGGAGCTGTTTTTT	CASLWGLAGPNTGELFF
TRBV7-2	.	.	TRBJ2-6	TGTGCCAGCAGCTTGATGTTCTCAGGGAACGGGGCCAACGTCCTGACTTTC	CASSLMFSGNGANVLTF
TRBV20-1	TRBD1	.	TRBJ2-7	TGCAGTGCGCCGGGACAGGACTTCTCCTACGAGCAGTACTTC	CSAPGQDFSYEQYF
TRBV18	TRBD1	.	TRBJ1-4	TGTGCCAGCTCACCGCAAAGGGGGCTTGAAAAACTGTTTTTT	CASSPQRGLEKLFF
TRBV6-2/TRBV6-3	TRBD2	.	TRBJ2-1	TGTGCCAGCAGTCTTAACCGACTAGCGGGGGGGCTGAATGAGCAGTTCTTC	CASSLNRLAGGLNEQFF
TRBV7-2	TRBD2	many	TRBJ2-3	TGTGCCAGCAGCTTGAGGACTAGCTGGGTCCAGGATACGCAGTATTTT	CASSLRTSWVQDTQYF
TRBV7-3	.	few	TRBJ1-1	TGTGCCAGCAGGCCCGACCTGCGGCACACTGAAGCTTTCTTT	CASRPDLRHTEAFF
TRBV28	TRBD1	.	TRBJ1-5	TGTGCCAGCGGACAGGGGCTCAATCAGCCCCAGCATTTT	CASGQGLNQPQHF
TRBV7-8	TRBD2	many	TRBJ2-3	TGTGCCAGCAGCATGAGCGGGACCGGGGGAGATACGCAGTATTTT	CASSMSGTGGDTQYF
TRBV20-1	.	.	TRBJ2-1	TGCAGTGTGCCGGTCACAGGCAATGAGCAGTTCTTC	CSVPVTGNEQFF
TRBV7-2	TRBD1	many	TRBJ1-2	TGTGCCAGCAGCTTATCAGGACAGGGTTGGAACTATGGCTACACCTTC	CASSLSGQGWNYGYTF
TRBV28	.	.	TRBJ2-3	TGTGCCAGCAGTTTTTTCGCGGGCCCGGACGATACGCAGTATTTT	CASSFFAGPDDTQYF
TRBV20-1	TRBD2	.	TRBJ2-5	TGCAGTGCTAGAGGGGGACTAGCGGGGCGTGTAGAGACCCAGTACTTC	CSARGGLAGRVETQYF
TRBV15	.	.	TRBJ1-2	TGTGCCACCAGCATAGAAGTGGGCTCCCTAAACTATGGCTACACCTTC	CATSIEVGSLNYGYTF
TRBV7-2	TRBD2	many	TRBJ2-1	TGTGCCAGCAGCTTAGCGCTAGCGGGAGGAGTACATGAGCAGTTCTTC	CASSLALAGGVHEQFF
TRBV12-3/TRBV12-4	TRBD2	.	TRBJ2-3	TGTGCCAGCCGCTGGGGTAGCGGGGGAGATACGCAGTATTTT	CASRWGSGGDTQYF
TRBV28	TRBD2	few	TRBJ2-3	TGTGCCAGCCTCCTGCCGGGACTAGCATCCACAGATACGCAGTATTTT	CASLLPGLASTDTQYF
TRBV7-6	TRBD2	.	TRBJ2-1	TGTGCCAGCAGCTCCCCTCCCGGACTAGCGGGGAGAAGGGGCTTAAATGAGCAGTTCTTC	CASSSPPGLAGRRGLNEQFF
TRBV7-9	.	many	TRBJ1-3	TGTGCCAGCAAGCGGGGGTCTGGAAACACCATATATTTT	CASKRGSGNTIYF
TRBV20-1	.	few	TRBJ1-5	TGCAGTGCCCTAATGGGGGGCGGGGGCAATCAGCCCCAGCATTTT	CSALMGGGGNQPQHF
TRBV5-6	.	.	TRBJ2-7	TGTGCCAGCAGCTTGTTGTCGGCCGAGCAGTACTTC	CASSLLSAEQYF